These 27 T cell receptor beta chains were all obtained from the same sample, sequenced in a study of identical twins. TCRdb fed the 5' RACE reads into MiXCR, producing one record per CDR3 protein. The sample consists of around 490,000 distinct CDR3 sequences, about a fifth of them appearing once. The same data also went into a second study, on yellow fever vaccine responses in identical twins.

Sequenced sample: CD4+ T cells sorted from blood. These receptor sequences come from a woman between 18 and 29 years old in good health.

This clonotype has at least ten counts. The chain combines TRBV20-1 with TRBJ2-5; D is perhaps TRBD1 (6 bases). V shed 5 bases and J shed 4 bases, with 11 bases lying between them. Germline assignment: CDR1 DFQATT and CDR2 SNEGSKA (reference sequence). This CDR3 spans 12 amino acids. CDR3 region: CSAQGSRETQYF. CDR3 DNA sequence: TGCAGTGCTCAGGGGAGTCGAGAGACCCAGTACTTC.

This clonotype was observed a few times. The V call is TRBV7-2, the J call TRBJ1-3; D is uncertain. V was pared by 5 bases and J by 0 bases, with 11 bases between. The CDR3 sequence is 15 residues long. Germline CDR1 is SGHTA and CDR2 is FQGNSA. In DNA form, the CDR3 reads TGTGCCAGCAGCCCCGCGACGGTCTCTGGAAACACCATATATTTT. Protein product: CASSPATVSGNTIYF.

This clonotype was counted a few times. The chain joins TRBV12-3 or TRBV12-4 to TRBJ2-5, with 7 bases lining up with TRBD1. V was clipped by 1 base and J by 5 bases; unmatched bases: 7. This CDR3 contains 15 residues. CDR3 sequence (DNA): TGTGCCAGCAGTTTAGTGGACAGGAATGCCGAGACCCAGTACTTC. Protein: CASSLVDRNAETQYF.

This clonotype was counted only a few times. The rearrangement links TRBV6-1 to TRBJ2-2; D is ambiguous. The V gene lost 7 bases and the J gene lost 1 base, with 16 bases spanning the gap. This CDR3 spans 16 amino acids. Germline V gene lookup returns CDR1 MNHNS and CDR2 SASEGT. In DNA, the CDR3 is TGTGCCAGCAAAAAAACCTGGTCCAAGAACACCGGGGAGCTGTTTTTT. Encoded protein: CASKKTWSKNTGELFF.

As regards this clonotype: The junction departs from germline at one end; a sequencing error may be responsible. This sequence joins TRBV9 and TRBJ2-1; D is unclear. Germline lookup yields CDR1 SGDLS and CDR2 YYNGEE. The CDR3 length is 15 residues. The CDR3, as DNA: TGTGCCAGCAGCGTAGCGACCTTGTCCTCCAATGAGCAGTTCTTC. Translated: CASSVATLSSNEQFF.

The chain joins TRBV5-1 to TRBJ2-7, with TRBD2 matching 8 bases. The germline gives CDR1 SGHRS, CDR2 YFSETQ. Losses at the gene ends were 4 bases for V and 5 bases for J; bases not matched to a gene: 11. The CDR3 is 15 amino acids. CDR3 sequence reads: CASSTGTSSVHEQYF. The DNA for the CDR3 is TGCGCCAGCAGCACTGGGACTAGTTCCGTGCACGAGCAGTACTTC.

This clonotype was seen a handful of times. The chain carries TRBV12-3 or TRBV12-4 and TRBJ1-5; D not resolved. V was clipped by 3 bases and J by 2 bases, with 11 bases between them. There are 15 residues in the CDR3. CDR3 sequence: CASSFLGFGNQPQHF. The DNA for the CDR3 is TGTGCCAGCAGTTTCTTGGGGTTTGGCAATCAGCCCCAGCATTTT.

For the CDR3, the DNA is TGCGCCAGCAGCTTACTCAGGGGATACAATGAGCAGTTCTTC. Protein sequence: CASSLLRGYNEQFF. The rearrangement links TRBV5-1 to TRBJ2-1; maybe TRBD1 (6 bases). The CDR3 has 14 residues. Trimming shortened V by 2 bases and J by 4 bases, and 10 bases separated the two germline ends. The germline V gene encodes CDR1 SGHRS and CDR2 YFSETQ.

This clonotype occurred a few times. The V and J genes are TRBV5-1 and TRBJ2-3, with D possibly TRBD1 on 5 matching bases. This CDR3 region has 14 residues. Germline V gene data show CDR1 as SGHRS and CDR2 as YFSETQ. V lost 4 bases and J lost 5, with 14 bases in between. Written as DNA, the CDR3 is TGCGCCAGCAGCCCAGCCCAGACAGAAGATACGCAGTATTTT. Protein: CASSPAQTEDTQYF.

The rearrangement links TRBV10-3 to TRBJ2-5; a weak D match, TRBD2 (5 bases). Germline CDR1 is ENHRY and CDR2 is SYGVKD. V lost 10 bases and J lost 2, with 17 bases in between. The CDR3 is 14 amino acids. DNA of the CDR3: TGTGCCACCGCTGAGGGCAGGAGGCAAGAGACCCAGTACTTC. It yields the protein CATAEGRRQETQYF.

This clonotype has a handful of counts. V and J are TRBV12-3 or TRBV12-4 and TRBJ2-7; 7 bases match TRBD1. Unmatched junction bases numbered 5, after V lost 5 bases and J lost 1 base. There are 14 residues in the CDR3. The CDR3 protein is CASSPGQESYEQYV. As DNA, the CDR3 is TGTGCCAGCAGTCCCGGACAGGAATCCTACGAGCAGTACGTC.

This clonotype showed up just a few times. The chain couples TRBV20-1 to TRBJ1-1; tentative D call: TRBD1 (6 bases). The V end was cut by 0 bases, the J end by 4 bases, with 9 bases between. The CDR3 runs to 13 residues. Germline V CDR1 and CDR2: DFQATT, SNEGSKA (reference sequence). The DNA for the CDR3 is TGCAGTGCTAGAGATCTCAGGGGCACTGAAGCTTTCTTT. Translated, it gives CSARDLRGTEAFF.

J is TRBJ2-1 and V is TRBV7-2; D possibly corresponds to TRBD2 (6 bases). The germline V gene has CDR1 SGHTA and CDR2 FQGNSA. The V and J ends lost 1 base and 6 bases respectively, with 13 bases between them. This CDR3 contains 15 residues. The chain's CDR3 is CASSLVVGGGNEQFF. The CDR3 DNA follows: TGTGCCAGCAGCTTAGTTGTGGGGGGTGGCAATGAGCAGTTCTTC.

Only a few counts were recorded for this clonotype. The rearrangement links TRBV29-1 to TRBJ2-7; D might be TRBD2 (6 bases). Trimming took off 5 bases at V and 6 bases at J, with 14 bases between the two ends. This CDR3 comprises 12 residues. Per germline, CDR1 SQVTM and CDR2 ANQGSEA. The chain's CDR3 is CSVRVEGGEQYF. The DNA for the CDR3 is TGCAGCGTTCGGGTGGAGGGTGGCGAGCAGTACTTC.

This clonotype showed up just a few times. This chain connects TRBV5-1 to TRBJ1-1, with D unresolved. V was clipped by 4 bases and J by 6 bases, with 16 bases between them. This CDR3 is built from 14 residues. The V gene's germline CDR1 is SGHRS and CDR2 YFSETQ. The CDR3 reads CASSLEVGASEAFF. The DNA of the CDR3 is TGCGCCAGCAGCCTGGAAGTCGGAGCATCTGAAGCTTTCTTT.

This clonotype has just a few counts. The chain joins TRBV5-1 to TRBJ2-1, with D hard to call. Trimming removed 0 bases at V and 7 bases at J, with 17 bases between. There are 16 residues in the CDR3. Per germline, CDR1 SGHRS and CDR2 YFSETQ. This CDR3 is CASSLGLSGTENEQFF. Written as DNA, the CDR3 is TGCGCCAGCAGCTTGGGGTTGTCGGGTACCGAAAATGAGCAGTTCTTC.

J is TRBJ2-1 and V is TRBV28; D call uncertain. Trimming shortened V by 2 bases and J by 0 bases, and 11 bases separated the two germline ends. This CDR3 is 16 amino acids long. Per the germline V gene, CDR1 is MDHEN and CDR2 is SYDVKM. CDR3 loop: CASSLITASSYNEQFF. The CDR3 nucleotides read TGTGCCAGCAGTTTAATCACGGCGAGCTCCTACAATGAGCAGTTCTTC.

This sequence joins TRBV19 and TRBJ2-1; D might be TRBD2 (6 bases). This CDR3 has 14 residues. V was shortened by 6 bases and J by 6 bases, with 15 bases between the two germline ends. Germline assignment: CDR1 LNHDA and CDR2 SQIVND (reference sequence). The CDR3 spells CASSDGGPVNEQFF. The DNA for the CDR3 is TGTGCCAGTAGCGACGGGGGTCCTGTCAATGAGCAGTTCTTC.

V gene TRBV7-2 combines with J gene TRBJ2-1; 7 bases map to TRBD1. V lost 1 base and J lost 3; bases outside the gene matches: 6. Germline V gene data show CDR1 as SGHTA and CDR2 as FQGNSA. This CDR3 has 16 residues. Here the CDR3 DNA reads TGTGCCAGCAGCTTAGACTTCGCAGGGGGCTACAATGAGCAGTTCTTC. Its protein product is CASSLDFAGGYNEQFF.

This clonotype was observed many times. The gene calls are TRBV12-3 or TRBV12-4 and TRBJ2-7; 7 positions agree with TRBD2. Trimming took 4 bases from V and 4 from J; bases not matched to a gene: 4. The CDR3 is 13 amino acids. Written as DNA, the CDR3 is TGTGCCAGCAGTTCGAGGGAGGGGTACGAGCAGTACTTC. Amino acid sequence: CASSSREGYEQYF.

This clonotype was counted between two and nine times. V gene TRBV10-3 combines with J gene TRBJ1-5; D is undetermined. Trimming removed 2 bases at V and 6 bases at J, with 8 bases between. The germline CDR1 and CDR2 sequences are ENHRY and SYGVKD. CDR3 length: 13 amino acids. The CDR3 region is CAISEEVGQPQHF. The CDR3 DNA reads as TGTGCCATCAGTGAGGAGGTGGGTCAGCCCCAGCATTTT.

This clonotype was counted only a few times. V is TRBV11-2 and J is TRBJ2-5; 8 bases map to TRBD1. The CDR3 runs 16 residues. Germline V lookup: CDR1 SGHAT, CDR2 FQNNGV. V trimming: 3 bases; J trimming: 1 base; junction bases outside the gene matches: 7. CDR3 protein: CASSLRRQGSQETQYF. CDR3 bases: TGTGCCAGCAGCTTGAGGAGACAGGGGAGCCAAGAGACCCAGTACTTC.

The V gene is TRBV7-9, the J gene TRBJ1-5; D is unclear. Germline loops: CDR1 SEHNR, CDR2 FQNEAQ (reference sequence). Between the trimmed V and J ends, which lost 8 bases and 8 bases, there was a span of 7 bases. The CDR3 length is 10 residues. As DNA, the CDR3 is TGTGCCAGCGGCGACAAGCCCCAGCATTTT. Its translation: CASGDKPQHF.

This clonotype was recorded many times. This chain uses TRBV14 with TRBJ2-3; perhaps TRBD2 as D (6 bases). V dropped 2 bases and J dropped 3 bases, with 15 bases sitting between them. This CDR3 contains 16 residues. Germline V gene lookup returns CDR1 SGHDN and CDR2 FVKESK. CDR3 loop: CASSQLIGTGTDTQYF. CDR3 nucleotides: TGTGCCAGCAGCCAATTAATTGGGACTGGAACAGATACGCAGTATTTT.

This clonotype was seen only a few times. The CDR3 is CATSEQAGGVYNEQFF. The CDR3 coding sequence is TGTGCCACCAGTGAACAAGCGGGAGGGGTTTACAATGAGCAGTTCTTC. The chain combines TRBV24-1 with TRBJ2-1; TRBD2 matches at 10 bases. Germline assignment: CDR1 KGHDR and CDR2 SFDVKD. Trimming cost V 4 bases and J 4 bases; bases outside gene matches: 6. The CDR3 is made up of 16 amino acids.

This clonotype was recorded a few times. The rearrangement uses TRBV2 and TRBJ2-1, with D perhaps TRBD1 (5 bases). Germline V CDR1 and CDR2: SNHLY, FYNNEI. The CDR3 has 14 amino acids. V shed 3 bases and J shed 4 bases, with 10 bases lying between them. CDR3 protein: CASSDEQVYNEQFF. The CDR3 nucleotides read TGTGCCAGCAGTGACGAACAGGTATACAATGAGCAGTTCTTC.

This clonotype was found a few times. The V call is TRBV12-3 or TRBV12-4, the J call TRBJ1-1, with a weak D call TRBD1 (5 bases). With 4 bases removed from V and 7 bases from J, the gap between germline ends came to 10 bases. The CDR3 contains 12 residues. The CDR3 loop reads CASSSGFGEAFF. Here the CDR3 DNA reads TGTGCCAGCAGTTCAGGGTTTGGTGAAGCTTTCTTT.